These 18 T cell receptor beta chains originate from one sample sequenced in a study of STAT3 mutations in large granular lymphocyte leukemia (dated by TCRdb to about 2019). Findings and caveats that apply to the study as a whole: All T-LGLL patients had at least one immunodominant TCRbeta clonotype, and roughly half had multiple immunodominant subclonotypes.

Libraries were built with the immunoSEQ multiplex PCR assay. Here the immuneACCESS table is served through TCRdb, limited to in-frame sequences with V and J called. Missing clones are a known gap in these copies; in checked studies unresolved V genes cover under half, and the rest lacks a known reason. This sample lists approximately 2,500 clones; nearly 50% were detected once. The ten most abundant clones make up 55% of the sample. These TCRs' antigens remain unknown. The material sequenced was peripheral blood mononuclear cells. All receptors come from a man between 60 and 75 years old with T-cell large granular lymphocyte leukemia. Some clones in this sample may be carry-over from other donors' samples. The age is the age at diagnosis.

The chain links TRBV5-1 to TRBJ2-7, with D possibly matching TRBD2 (6 bases). V lost 4 bases and J 6 bases, leaving 11 bases between the germline ends. The CDR3 contains 12 residues. The germline V gene encodes CDR1 SGHRS and CDR2 YFSETQ. CDR3 sequence reads: CASSPGLSEQYF. The CDR3 region has the DNA TGCGCCAGCAGCCCGGGACTTTCCGAGCAGTACTTC. The full variable domain, completed using reference TRBV5-1 and TRBJ2-7, is KAGVTQTPRYLIKTRGQQVTLSCSPISGHRSVSWYQQTPGQGLQFLFEYFSETQRNKGNFPGRFSGRQFSNSRSEMNVSTLELGDSALYLCASSPGLSEQYFGPGTRLTVT.

The rearrangement uses TRBV13 and TRBJ1-1, with TRBD1 as a possible D gene (5 bases). The CDR3 totals 17 residues. Germline values: CDR1 PRHDT, CDR2 FYEKMQ (reference sequence). V dropped 0 bases and J dropped 0 bases, with 14 bases sitting between them. The CDR3 DNA follows: TGTGCCAGCAGCTTAGGAGGGGCAGGTGATATGAACACTGAAGCTTTCTTT. Its translation is CASSLGGAGDMNTEAFF. Based on the CDR3 plus reference TRBV13 and TRBJ1-1, the full variable domain is AAGVIQSPRHLIKEKRETATLKCYPIPRHDTVYWYQQGPGQDPQFLISFYEKMQSDKGSIPDRFSAQQFSDYHSELNMSSLELGDSALYFCASSLGGAGDMNTEAFFGQGTRLTVV.

The rearrangement links TRBV18 to TRBJ2-4, with D perhaps TRBD1 or TRBD2 (5 bases each). Looked up from germline, CDR1 is KGHSH and CDR2 is LQKENI. V lost 4 bases, J lost 5 bases, and 9 bases lay in between. CDR3 size: 13 residues. The CDR3 DNA follows: TGTGCCAGCTCACTAGCGACAGAAAACATTCAGTACTTC. Amino acid sequence: CASSLATENIQYF.

V is TRBV5-1 and J is TRBJ2-5; 7 nucleotides line up with TRBD1. Germline values: CDR1 SGHRS, CDR2 YFSETQ. The CDR3 sequence is 15 residues long. With 4 bases clipped from V and 5 bases from J, the junction kept 11 bases outside the gene matches. The CDR3 protein is CASSVGNRGGETQYF. In DNA, the CDR3 is TGCGCCAGCAGCGTCGGTAACAGGGGTGGGGAGACCCAGTACTTC. Together with reference TRBV5-1 and TRBJ2-5, the CDR3 gives the full variable domain: KAGVTQTPRYLIKTRGQQVTLSCSPISGHRSVSWYQQTPGQGLQFLFEYFSETQRNKGNFPGRFSGRQFSNSRSEMNVSTLELGDSALYLCASSVGNRGGETQYFGPGTRLLVL.

The chain uses TRBV7-9 and TRBJ1-6, with D unclear. Germline values: CDR1 SEHNR, CDR2 FQNEAQ (reference sequence). This CDR3 comprises 13 residues. Trimming removed 10 bases from V and 8 bases from J, with 15 bases in between. As DNA, the CDR3 is TGTGCCACCCGGGCCGACGGGGATTCACCCCTCCACTTT. This encodes CATRADGDSPLHF.

The chain recombines TRBV6-5 with TRBJ1-1; 7 bases are shared with TRBD1. J lost 7 bases, V lost 2 bases, and 4 bases had no gene match. The CDR3 has 13 residues. Germline values: CDR1 MNHEY, CDR2 SVGAGI. The CDR3 DNA sequence: TGTGCCAGCAGTTACCCCGACAGGGATGAAGCTTTCTTT. Protein: CASSYPDRDEAFF.

This clone was found a few times. This chain connects TRBV5-4 to TRBJ1-2; D perhaps matches TRBD1 (6 bases). This CDR3 comprises 13 residues. Germline V lookup: CDR1 SGHNT, CDR2 YYREEE (reference sequence). V lost 4 bases and J 4 bases, leaving 11 bases between the germline ends. CDR3 in amino acids: CASSRTGTYGYTF. For the CDR3, the DNA is TGTGCCAGCAGCCGTACAGGGACCTATGGCTACACCTTC.

The chain combines TRBV6-6 with TRBJ1-5, with 8 bases matching TRBD1. V shed 4 bases and J 7 bases; nucleotides not matched to a gene: 9. Germline V gene data show CDR1 as MNHNY and CDR2 as SVGAGI (reference sequence). The CDR3 runs 15 residues. DNA for the CDR3: TGTGCCAGCAGTTCACCGGGACAGGTACTACAGCCCCAGCATTTT. It is translated as CASSSPGQVLQPQHF.

For the CDR3, the DNA is TGTGCCAGCAGCCAAGATTTGGGTTCCTACGAGCAGTACTTC. Translated: CASSQDLGSYEQYF. This chain uses TRBV4-2 with TRBJ2-7; D not resolved. From germline, CDR1 is LGHNA and CDR2 YNFKEQ. The germline V and J ends were trimmed by 0 bases and 1 base, with 7 bases remaining between them. The CDR3 loop spans 14 amino acids.

The chain combines TRBV5-1 with TRBJ2-7; 7 nucleotides match TRBD1. This CDR3 spans 14 amino acids. Trimming removed 4 bases from V and 3 bases from J; junction bases left unmatched: 7. Germline V CDR1 and CDR2: SGHRS, YFSETQ. CDR3 protein: CASSMRQGDYEQYF. The CDR3 region has the DNA TGCGCCAGCAGCATGAGACAGGGTGACTACGAGCAGTACTTC.

In this sample, this clone turned up a few times. The chain joins TRBV7-3 to TRBJ2-7, with D unclear. With 1 base removed from V and 2 bases from J, the gap between germline ends came to 9 bases. Germline V gene sequence: CDR1 SGHTA, CDR2 FQGTGA. This CDR3 contains 14 residues. DNA of the CDR3: TGTGCCAGCAGCTTAATGGGCGGACCCTACGAGCAGTACTTC. Its translation is CASSLMGGPYEQYF.

This clone has just one count. V and J are TRBV29-1 and TRBJ2-3; TRBD1 might be the D (6 bases). CDR3 length: 16 amino acids. The V gene lost 3 bases and the J gene lost 1 base, with 17 bases spanning the gap. Per germline, CDR1 SQVTM and CDR2 ANQGSEA. CDR3 loop: CSVESEQGFGTDTQYF. As DNA, the CDR3 is TGCAGCGTTGAGTCGGAACAGGGTTTTGGCACAGATACGCAGTATTTT.

The V gene is TRBV18, the J gene TRBJ2-7; a weak D match, TRBD1 (6 bases). The ends were cut back, 5 bases at V and 5 bases at J, with 10 bases in the middle. The CDR3 sequence is 12 residues long. Germline assignment: CDR1 KGHSH and CDR2 LQKENI. The CDR3 nucleotides are TGTGCCAGCTCAGCAAACAGGGACGAGCAGTACTTC. This translates into CASSANRDEQYF. The full variable domain, its missing parts supplied by reference TRBV18 and TRBJ2-7, is NAGVMQNPRHLVRRRGQEARLRCSPMKGHSHVYWYRQLPEEGLKFMVYLQKENIIDESGMPKERFSAEFPKEGPSILRIQQVVRGDSAAYFCASSANRDEQYFGPGTRLTVT.

This clone was counted a few times. The gene calls are TRBV2 and TRBJ1-2; D perhaps matches TRBD1 (5 bases). The CDR3 loop spans 15 amino acids. Per germline, CDR1 SNHLY and CDR2 FYNNEI. Trimming shortened V by 0 bases and J by 8 bases, and 16 bases separated the two germline ends. CDR3 nucleotide sequence: TGTGCCAGCAGTGAAGCGCTTCGGGGGGTCGGGGGCTACACCTTC. This translates into CASSEALRGVGGYTF.

The chain is built from TRBV5-1 and TRBJ1-4; TRBD1 aligns across 11 bases. CDR3 length: 16 residues. Losses at the gene ends were 0 bases for V and 6 bases for J; bases not matched to a gene: 4. CDR1 and CDR2 (germline): SGHRS, YFSETQ. CDR3 residues: CASSLGPGQGDEKLFF. The CDR3 bases are TGCGCCAGCAGCTTGGGACCGGGACAGGGGGATGAAAAACTGTTTTTT.

This sequence joins TRBV30 and TRBJ2-5, with D unclear. Trimming removed 0 bases at V and 5 bases at J, with 4 bases between. The CDR3 loop spans 11 amino acids. Germline V CDR1 and CDR2: GTSNPN, SVGIG (reference sequence). In DNA, the CDR3 is TGTGCCTGGAGTGTACAGGAGACCCAGTACTTC. Amino acid sequence: CAWSVQETQYF.

This chain links TRBV5-6 with TRBJ1-6; D is ambiguous. V shed 1 base and J shed 0 bases, with 8 bases lying between them. Per germline, CDR1 SGHDT and CDR2 YYEEEE. The CDR3 is 16 residues long. CDR3 sequence (DNA): TGTGCCAGCAGCTTGTGGGTTAGCTCCTATAATTCACCCCTCCACTTT. It translates to CASSLWVSSYNSPLHF.

This clone was detected a few times. The J gene is TRBJ1-5, the V gene TRBV18; TRBD1 agrees at 8 bases. The CDR3 covers 15 residues. J gave up 7 bases and V 3 bases, and 8 bases lay outside the gene matches. Germline values: CDR1 KGHSH, CDR2 LQKENI. The CDR3: CASSPGGQGRQPQHF. DNA of the CDR3: TGTGCCAGCTCACCTGGAGGACAGGGCCGGCAGCCCCAGCATTTT. The whole variable domain, filled in from reference TRBV18 and TRBJ1-5, reads NAGVMQNPRHLVRRRGQEARLRCSPMKGHSHVYWYRQLPEEGLKFMVYLQKENIIDESGMPKERFSAEFPKEGPSILRIQQVVRGDSAAYFCASSPGGQGRQPQHFGDGTRLSIL.